This TCR beta chain came from a study of PD-1 blockade in classical Hodgkin lymphoma. Data came from immunoSEQ multiplex PCR; TCRdb stores just in-frame clones and leaves some out. The table includes around 60,000 clones, nearly 90% detected once. V shed 9 bases and J shed 2 bases, with 14 bases lying between them. CDR1 is LNHDA and CDR2 is SQIVND in the germline V gene (reference sequence). The CDR3 extends over 13 amino acids. Regarding time point: cycle 4 day 1 (C4D1), after 6 weeks of nivolumab. All trial patients relapsed after autologous stem cell transplantation. V is TRBV19 and J is TRBJ2-7; the D gene is possibly TRBD1 (6 bases). Specimen: peripheral blood mononuclear cells (PBMCs), collected before the fourth cycle of nivolumab. The origin of this receptor is a human donor with classical Hodgkin lymphoma. This CDR3 is CASKNRETYEQYF. As DNA, the CDR3 is TGTGCCAGCAAAAACAGGGAGACCTACGAGCAGTACTTC.